The 29 T cell receptor beta chains presented below share a single source sample, sequenced in a study of a mutant IDH1 vaccine in newly diagnosed glioma. Described time point: week 11, during vaccination. Alongside topical imiquimod, each dose of vaccine comprised 300 ug of mutant IDH1 20-mer peptide. These receptors have no identified antigens. Profiled with immunoSEQ multiplex PCR; TCRdb holds only in-frame clones, not every one. The sample records around 66,000 clones, 80% being singletons. The sequences come from PBMCs, collected from a glioma patient whose treatment included an IDH1 peptide vaccine. The source of these receptors is a man aged 50 to 60 with glioma.

The CDR3 is CASSSNGMNTEAFF. The CDR3 DNA is TGTGCCAGCAGCTCCAACGGTATGAACACTGAAGCTTTCTTT. The chain joins TRBV9 to TRBJ1-1; D gene ambiguous. Germline V gene lookup returns CDR1 SGDLS and CDR2 YYNGEE. V lost 4 bases to trimming and J lost 0 bases, with 10 bases between them. The CDR3 length is 14 residues.

V is TRBV15 and J is TRBJ2-5; 7 bases map to TRBD2. J was trimmed by 5 bases and V by 1 base; bases with no gene match: 16. The CDR3 has 18 amino acids. From germline, CDR1 is LNHNV and CDR2 YYDKDF (reference sequence). This chain's CDR3 is CATSRVLVSGGGVETQYF. The DNA of the CDR3 is TGTGCCACCAGCAGAGTCCTGGTATCGGGGGGAGGAGTGGAGACCCAGTACTTC.

The J gene is TRBJ1-5, the V gene TRBV2; possible D gene TRBD1, 5 bases. Trimming shortened V by 3 bases and J by 4 bases, and 13 bases separated the two germline ends. This CDR3 region has 15 residues. Germline CDR1 SNHLY, CDR2 FYNNEI. CDR3 DNA: TGTGCCAGCAGTGAGTTGAGGGGAGGGAATCAGCCCCAGCATTTT. It codes for CASSELRGGNQPQHF.

The genes are TRBV29-1 and TRBJ2-5; perhaps TRBD1 as D (6 bases). CDR1 SQVTM and CDR2 ANQGSEA come from the germline V gene. Trimming left V 1 base short and J 5 bases short, with 8 bases between. There are 12 residues in the CDR3. The CDR3 coding sequence is TGCAGCGTTGAAGCAGGGGCGGAGACCCAGTACTTC. This translates into CSVEAGAETQYF.

The V gene is TRBV7-9, the J gene TRBJ1-3; tentatively, D is TRBD1 (6 bases). The CDR3 covers 15 residues. Germline assignment: CDR1 SEHNR and CDR2 FQNEAQ (reference sequence). Trimming shortened V by 6 bases and J by 0 bases, and 12 bases separated the two germline ends. CDR3 protein: CASSGQLLSGNTIYF. The DNA for the CDR3 is TGTGCCAGCAGTGGACAGCTACTCTCTGGAAACACCATATATTTT.

This clone was counted only a few times. The rearrangement uses TRBV28 and TRBJ1-5, with TRBD1 matching over 9 bases. Looked up from germline, CDR1 is MDHEN and CDR2 is SYDVKM. The CDR3 totals 16 residues. V was pared by 2 bases and J by 0 bases, with 2 bases of the junction left unmatched. The CDR3 DNA is TGTGCCAGCAGTTTAAGGGGACAGGGTAGCAATCAGCCCCAGCATTTT. Its translation: CASSLRGQGSNQPQHF.

The CDR3 coding sequence is TGTGCCAGCAGTCTGACAGGCTCGATCACAGATACGCAGTATTTT. Translation: CASSLTGSITDTQYF. The genes are TRBV7-9 and TRBJ2-3; possible D gene TRBD1, 6 bases. This CDR3 is 15 amino acids long. With 6 bases removed from V and 2 bases from J, the gap between germline ends came to 15 bases. Germline-derived CDR1 and CDR2 are SEHNR and FQNEAQ (reference sequence).

V usage is TRBV5-1 and J usage is TRBJ1-1; D is unclear. With 4 bases removed from V and 1 base from J, the gap between germline ends came to 8 bases. The length of the CDR3 is 13 residues. Germline CDR1 and CDR2: SGHRS and YFSETQ. The CDR3 protein is CASSGRSNTEAFF. The CDR3 coding sequence is TGCGCCAGCAGCGGTAGGTCGAACACTGAAGCTTTCTTT.

This chain connects TRBV2 to TRBJ2-5, with unresolved D. Germline loops: CDR1 SNHLY, CDR2 FYNNEI. The CDR3 length is 12 residues. Trimming pared 6 bases from V and 9 bases from J, leaving 14 bases between. Here the CDR3 DNA reads TGTGCCAGCAGGGTCGGTGGGGTCTCCCAGTACTTC. Protein: CASRVGGVSQYF.

The rearrangement joins TRBV5-1 to TRBJ2-7; D remains ambiguous. Germline values: CDR1 SGHRS, CDR2 YFSETQ. This CDR3 spans 18 amino acids. Trimming shortened V by 0 bases and J by 4 bases, and 23 bases separated the two germline ends. The CDR3 bases are TGCGCCAGCAGCTTGGGCCCGAATTCCCCTGGCCATGGGTACGAGCAGTACTTC. Translating gives CASSLGPNSPGHGYEQYF.

The chain joins TRBV15 to TRBJ1-2; D is uncertain. Trimming cost V 4 bases and J 2 bases, with 14 bases left between them. CDR3 size: 15 residues. From germline, CDR1 is LNHNV and CDR2 YYDKDF (reference sequence). CDR3: CATSNGEGLNYGYTF. The CDR3 bases are TGTGCCACCAGCAACGGGGAGGGATTAAACTATGGCTACACCTTC.

This chain links TRBV2 with TRBJ2-7; D not certain. V was cut by 6 bases and J by 7 bases, with 7 bases left in between. This CDR3 has 10 amino acids. The germline gives CDR1 SNHLY, CDR2 FYNNEI. The CDR3 region has the DNA TGTGCCAGCAGCCTCGGAGAGCAGTACTTC. Amino acids: CASSLGEQYF.

This chain uses TRBV6-1 with TRBJ2-4; 8 positions agree with TRBD2. The CDR3 is made up of 15 amino acids. Per germline, CDR1 MNHNS and CDR2 SASEGT. J was trimmed by 1 base and V by 8 bases; bases with no gene match: 7. The CDR3 DNA follows: TGTGCCAGCCGGGGGGGAGTAAGGGCCAAAAACATTCAGTACTTC. It yields the protein CASRGGVRAKNIQYF.

CDR3 DNA sequence: TGTGCCAGCAGCCCCGATTATGAGCAGTTCTTC. Residues: CASSPDYEQFF. V is TRBV7-2 and J is TRBJ2-1; unclear D gene. Trimming stripped 5 bases from V and 8 bases from J, with 7 bases between. This CDR3 has 11 residues. Germline CDR1 is SGHTA and CDR2 is FQGNSA.

CDR3 bases: TGTGCCAGTAGTATTGGGCAGCTGAACACTGAAGCTTTCTTT. Translation gives CASSIGQLNTEAFF. The V call is TRBV19, the J call TRBJ1-1, with D hard to call. CDR1 LNHDA and CDR2 SQIVND come from the germline V gene (reference sequence). The CDR3 runs 14 residues. Trimming left V 3 bases short and J 0 bases short, with 8 bases between.

The chain links TRBV7-3 to TRBJ2-5; 13 nucleotides agree with TRBD2. Germline V lookup: CDR1 SGHTA, CDR2 FQGTGA. Trimming cost V 5 bases and J 5 bases; bases outside gene matches: 5. There are 15 residues in the CDR3. As DNA, the CDR3 is TGTGCCAGCAGCCCCGGGACTAGCGGGGCTGAGACCCAGTACTTC. Protein sequence: CASSPGTSGAETQYF.

This clone was observed once. This chain connects TRBV10-3 to TRBJ1-6; D ambiguous. CDR3 length equals 16 residues. CDR1 and CDR2 from the germline V gene are ENHRY and SYGVKD. V lost 6 bases, J lost 0 bases, and 12 bases lay in between. CDR3 amino acids: CAIRDGQSSYNSPLHF. CDR3 in DNA: TGTGCCATCAGAGATGGCCAGAGCTCCTATAATTCACCCCTCCACTTT.

The count of this clone is one. The rearrangement joins TRBV5-4 to TRBJ2-1; TRBD1 might be the D (6 bases). The CDR3 is 12 amino acids. Germline CDR1 reads SGHNT; CDR2 reads YYREEE (reference sequence). In DNA, the CDR3 is TGTGCGACCCATAACAGGGCCGATGAGCAGTTCTTC. As protein: CATHNRADEQFF.

This rearrangement joins TRBV19 to TRBJ2-7; D is uncertain. The CDR3 consists of 13 residues. Germline V gene lookup returns CDR1 LNHDA and CDR2 SQIVND (reference sequence). V lost 3 bases and J lost 5, with 11 bases in between. In nucleotides, the CDR3 is TGTGCCAGTAGTATGTCCTTCCCGGACGAGCAGTACTTC. Residues: CASSMSFPDEQYF.

The J gene is TRBJ1-3, the V gene TRBV28, with D maybe TRBD1 (5 bases). V was cut by 6 bases and J by 0 bases, with 27 bases left in between. Germline V CDR1 and CDR2: MDHEN, SYDVKM. The CDR3 has 20 residues. CDR3 DNA: TGTGCCAGCAGCTTCTACAGGACCGCTACCGACCTATTCTCTGGAAACACCATATATTTT. It codes for CASSFYRTATDLFSGNTIYF.

This chain links TRBV2 with TRBJ2-3; a weak D match, TRBD1 (6 bases). CDR3 length: 16 residues. Germline V lookup: CDR1 SNHLY, CDR2 FYNNEI. V was clipped by 3 bases and J by 5 bases, with 18 bases between them. The CDR3 nucleotides read TGTGCCAGCAGTGACGGTCGGACAGTGGCGGTAGATACGCAGTATTTT. This sequence encodes CASSDGRTVAVDTQYF.

The chain recombines TRBV19 with TRBJ2-5; D is uncertain. CDR1 and CDR2 from the germline V gene are LNHDA and SQIVND (reference sequence). Between the trimmed V and J ends, which lost 3 bases and 7 bases, there was a span of 9 bases. The CDR3 is 12 amino acids. CDR3 in DNA: TGTGCCAGTAGTATCGGGTTAGGGACCCAGTACTTC. Its protein is CASSIGLGTQYF. The variable domain in full, with the rest retrieved from reference TRBV19 and TRBJ2-5, is DGGITQSPKYLFRKEGQNVTLSCEQNLNHDAMYWYRQDPGQGLRLIYYSQIVNDFQKGDIAEGYSVSREKKESFPLTVTSAQKNPTAFYLCASSIGLGTQYFGPGTRLLVL.

The V and J genes are TRBV27 and TRBJ2-7, with 7 bases fitting TRBD2. CDR1 and CDR2 from the germline V gene are MNHEY and SMNVEV (reference sequence). CDR3 length: 13 residues. The ends lost 2 bases at V and 7 bases at J; junction bases unmatched: 5. DNA for the CDR3: TGTGCCAGCAGTTTAGCGGGAGAAAGTGAGCAGTACTTC. Translation gives CASSLAGESEQYF.

The rearrangement links TRBV27 to TRBJ2-2; TRBD2 agrees at 11 bases. CDR3 length: 17 residues. Trimming took 8 bases from V and 4 from J; bases not matched to a gene: 12. Germline assignment: CDR1 MNHEY and CDR2 SMNVEV (reference sequence). CDR3 in amino acids: CASGTSGPLGSTGELFF. The CDR3 nucleotides are TGTGCCAGCGGGACTAGCGGTCCCCTCGGTAGCACCGGGGAGCTGTTTTTT.

The gene calls are TRBV6-5 and TRBJ2-2; TRBD2 aligns across 8 bases. Germline V CDR1 and CDR2: MNHEY, SVGAGI. CDR3 length equals 13 residues. With V trimmed by 7 bases and J by 7 bases, 5 bases remained unmatched. DNA of the CDR3: TGTGCCAGCACCGGGACTAGTGGCGGGGAGCTGTTTTTT. It codes for CASTGTSGGELFF.

The chain carries TRBV19 and TRBJ1-2; D may be TRBD1 (5 bases). The CDR3 runs to 16 residues. The germline V gene has CDR1 LNHDA and CDR2 SQIVND (reference sequence). V was shortened by 0 bases and J by 3 bases, with 14 bases between the two germline ends. This CDR3 is CASSIDRNRLDYGYTF. CDR3 bases: TGTGCCAGTAGTATAGATCGGAACAGGTTGGACTATGGCTACACCTTC.

V usage is TRBV5-6 and J usage is TRBJ1-1; D perhaps matches TRBD1 (6 bases). CDR3 size: 14 residues. Trimming removed 1 base from V and 2 bases from J, with 9 bases in between. Germline V gives CDR1 SGHDT, CDR2 YYEEEE. The CDR3 sequence: CASSLWGGNTEAFF. The DNA of the CDR3 is TGTGCCAGCAGCTTGTGGGGGGGCAACACTGAAGCTTTCTTT.

As DNA, the CDR3 is TGTGCCAGCAGCGAAGGACAGGGCAATCAGCCCCAGCATTTT. It codes for CASSEGQGNQPQHF. This chain joins TRBV7-6 and TRBJ1-5, with 7 bases identical to TRBD1. Germline CDR1 and CDR2: SGHVS and FNYEAQ. The length of the CDR3 is 14 residues. V was pared by 5 bases and J by 2 bases, with 3 bases of the junction left unmatched.

J is TRBJ2-7 and V is TRBV10-3; D possibly corresponds to TRBD1 (6 bases). The germline CDR1 and CDR2 sequences are ENHRY and SYGVKD. CDR3 length: 14 amino acids. V shed 4 bases and J shed 6 bases, with 16 bases lying between them. The CDR3 is CAISVEQGSGEQYF. The CDR3 DNA sequence: TGTGCCATCAGTGTAGAACAGGGATCCGGCGAGCAGTACTTC.